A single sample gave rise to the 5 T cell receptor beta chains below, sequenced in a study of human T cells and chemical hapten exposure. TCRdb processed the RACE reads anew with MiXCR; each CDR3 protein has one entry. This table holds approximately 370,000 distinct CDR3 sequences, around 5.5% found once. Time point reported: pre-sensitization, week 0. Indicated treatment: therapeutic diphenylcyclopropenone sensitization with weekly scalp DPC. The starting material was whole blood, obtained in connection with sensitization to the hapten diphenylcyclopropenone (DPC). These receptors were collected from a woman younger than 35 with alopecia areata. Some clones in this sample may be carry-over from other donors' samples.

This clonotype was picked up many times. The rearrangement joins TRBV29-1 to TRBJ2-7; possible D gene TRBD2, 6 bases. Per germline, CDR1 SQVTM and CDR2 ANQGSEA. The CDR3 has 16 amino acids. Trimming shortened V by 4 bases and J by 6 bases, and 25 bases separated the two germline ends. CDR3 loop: CSVVPDLLDSEGEQYF. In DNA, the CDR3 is TGCAGCGTTGTCCCAGACCTCCTGGACTCGGAGGGCGAGCAGTACTTC.

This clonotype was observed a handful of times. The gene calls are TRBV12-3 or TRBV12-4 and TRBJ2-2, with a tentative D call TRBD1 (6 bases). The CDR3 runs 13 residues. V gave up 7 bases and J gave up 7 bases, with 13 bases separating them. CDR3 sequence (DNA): TGTGCCAGCAACACCAGGGGTGACGGGGAGCTGTTTTTT. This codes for CASNTRGDGELFF.

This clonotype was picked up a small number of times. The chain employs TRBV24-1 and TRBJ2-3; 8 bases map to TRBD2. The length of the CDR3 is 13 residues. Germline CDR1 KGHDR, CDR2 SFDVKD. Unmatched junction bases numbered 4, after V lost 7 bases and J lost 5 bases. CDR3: CATRSGGGDTQYF. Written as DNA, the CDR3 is TGTGCCACCAGAAGCGGGGGAGGAGATACGCAGTATTTT.

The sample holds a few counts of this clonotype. CDR3 protein: CASSSGIPSGADTQYF. CDR3 bases: TGTGCCAGCAGCTCCGGGATCCCCTCGGGGGCAGATACGCAGTATTTT. V and J are TRBV7-9 and TRBJ2-3; D is perhaps TRBD2 (6 bases). Trimming took 4 bases from V and 4 from J, leaving 18 bases between them. Per the germline V gene, CDR1 is SEHNR and CDR2 is FQNEAQ (reference sequence). The CDR3 covers 16 residues.

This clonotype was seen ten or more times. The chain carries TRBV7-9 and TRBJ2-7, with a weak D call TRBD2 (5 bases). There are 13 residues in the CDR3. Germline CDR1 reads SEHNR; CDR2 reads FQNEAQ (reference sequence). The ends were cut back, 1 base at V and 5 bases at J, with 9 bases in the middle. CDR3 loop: CASSLVNGNEQYF. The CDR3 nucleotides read TGTGCCAGCAGCTTAGTCAACGGGAACGAGCAGTACTTC.